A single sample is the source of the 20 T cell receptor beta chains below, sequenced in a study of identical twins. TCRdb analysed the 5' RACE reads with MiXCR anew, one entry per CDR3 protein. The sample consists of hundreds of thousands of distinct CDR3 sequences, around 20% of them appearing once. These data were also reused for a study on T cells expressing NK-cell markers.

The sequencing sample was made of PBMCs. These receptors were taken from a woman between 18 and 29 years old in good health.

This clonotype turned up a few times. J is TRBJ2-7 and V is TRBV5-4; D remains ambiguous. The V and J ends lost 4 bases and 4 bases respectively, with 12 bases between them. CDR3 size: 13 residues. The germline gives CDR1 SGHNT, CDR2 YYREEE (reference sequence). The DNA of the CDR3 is TGTGCCAGCAGCCTTGCAGGAGTTTACGAGCAGTACTTC. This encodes CASSLAGVYEQYF.

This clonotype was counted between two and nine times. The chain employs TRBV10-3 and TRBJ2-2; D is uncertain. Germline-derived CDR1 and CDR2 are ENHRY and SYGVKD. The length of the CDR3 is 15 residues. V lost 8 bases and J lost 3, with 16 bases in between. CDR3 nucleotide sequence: TGTGCCATCGCGCCGGACGTGGGGTACACCGGGGAGCTGTTTTTT. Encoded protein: CAIAPDVGYTGELFF.

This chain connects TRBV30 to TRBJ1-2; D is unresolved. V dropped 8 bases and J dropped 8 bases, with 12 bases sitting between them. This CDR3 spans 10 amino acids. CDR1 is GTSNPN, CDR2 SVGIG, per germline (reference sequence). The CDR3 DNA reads TGTGCCCTCCTCTCTGAAGGCTACACCTTC. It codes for CALLSEGYTF.

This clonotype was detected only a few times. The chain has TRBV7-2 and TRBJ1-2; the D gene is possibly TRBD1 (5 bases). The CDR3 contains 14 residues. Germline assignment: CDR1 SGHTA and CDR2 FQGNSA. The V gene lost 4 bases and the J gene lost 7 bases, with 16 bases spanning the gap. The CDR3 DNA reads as TGTGCCAGCAGCTCAACCCAGGGACGAGGTGGCTACACCTTC. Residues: CASSSTQGRGGYTF.

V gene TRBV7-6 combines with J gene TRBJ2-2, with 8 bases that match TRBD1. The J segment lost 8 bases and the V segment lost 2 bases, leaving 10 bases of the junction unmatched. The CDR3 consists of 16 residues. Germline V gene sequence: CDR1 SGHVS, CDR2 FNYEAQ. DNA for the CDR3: TGTGCCAGCAGCTTAATCGACAGGGGTACTGCGGGGGAGCTGTTTTTT. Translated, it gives CASSLIDRGTAGELFF.

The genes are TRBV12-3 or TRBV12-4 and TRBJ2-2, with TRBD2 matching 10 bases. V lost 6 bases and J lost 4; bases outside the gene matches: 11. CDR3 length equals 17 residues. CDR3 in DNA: TGTGCCAGCAGCCCGATAGCGGGAGGCCGGGGCACCGGGGAGCTGTTTTTT. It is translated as CASSPIAGGRGTGELFF.

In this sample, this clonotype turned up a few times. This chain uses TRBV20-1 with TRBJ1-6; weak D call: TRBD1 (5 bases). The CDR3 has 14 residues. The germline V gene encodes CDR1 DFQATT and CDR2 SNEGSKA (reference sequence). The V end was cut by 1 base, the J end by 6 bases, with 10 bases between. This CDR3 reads CSARVSQGNSPLHF. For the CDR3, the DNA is TGCAGTGCTAGAGTATCCCAGGGTAATTCACCCCTCCACTTT.

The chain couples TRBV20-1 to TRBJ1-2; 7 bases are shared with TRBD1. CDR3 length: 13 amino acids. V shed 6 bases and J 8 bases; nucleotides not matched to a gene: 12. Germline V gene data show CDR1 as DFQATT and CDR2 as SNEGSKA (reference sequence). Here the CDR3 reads CSALHRGVEGYTF. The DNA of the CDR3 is TGCAGTGCCCTCCACAGGGGAGTGGAGGGCTACACCTTC.

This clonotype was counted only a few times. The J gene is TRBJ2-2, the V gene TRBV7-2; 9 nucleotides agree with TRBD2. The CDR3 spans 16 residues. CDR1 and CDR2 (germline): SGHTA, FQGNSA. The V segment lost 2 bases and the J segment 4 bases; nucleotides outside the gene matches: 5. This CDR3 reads CASSLILAGSTGELFF. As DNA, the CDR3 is TGTGCCAGCAGCTTAATTCTAGCGGGGAGCACCGGGGAGCTGTTTTTT.

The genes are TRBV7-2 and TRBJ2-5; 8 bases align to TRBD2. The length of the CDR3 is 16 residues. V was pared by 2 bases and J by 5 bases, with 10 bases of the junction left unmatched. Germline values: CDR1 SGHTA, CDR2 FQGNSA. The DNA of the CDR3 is TGTGCCAGCAGCTTAAGGCCCCGGGGGGGAGGGGAGACCCAGTACTTC. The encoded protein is CASSLRPRGGGETQYF.

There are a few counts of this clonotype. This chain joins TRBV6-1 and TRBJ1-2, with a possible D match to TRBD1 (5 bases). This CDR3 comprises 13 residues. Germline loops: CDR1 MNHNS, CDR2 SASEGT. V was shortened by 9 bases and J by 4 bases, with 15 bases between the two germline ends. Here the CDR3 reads CASSETGTYGYTF. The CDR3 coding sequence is TGTGCCAGTTCGGAGACGGGGACCTATGGCTACACCTTC.

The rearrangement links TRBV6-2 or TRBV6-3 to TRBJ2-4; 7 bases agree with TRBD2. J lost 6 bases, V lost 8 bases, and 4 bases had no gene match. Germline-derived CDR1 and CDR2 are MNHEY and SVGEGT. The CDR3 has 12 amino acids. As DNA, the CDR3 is TGTGCCAGCGGGCTAGCGGCAAACATTCAGTACTTC. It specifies CASGLAANIQYF.

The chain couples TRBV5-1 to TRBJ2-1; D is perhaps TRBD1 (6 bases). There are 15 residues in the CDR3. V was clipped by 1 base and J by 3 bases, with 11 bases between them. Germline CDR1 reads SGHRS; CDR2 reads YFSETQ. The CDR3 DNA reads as TGCGCCAGCAGCTTGCTCGGACAGAACTACAATGAGCAGTTCTTC. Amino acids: CASSLLGQNYNEQFF.

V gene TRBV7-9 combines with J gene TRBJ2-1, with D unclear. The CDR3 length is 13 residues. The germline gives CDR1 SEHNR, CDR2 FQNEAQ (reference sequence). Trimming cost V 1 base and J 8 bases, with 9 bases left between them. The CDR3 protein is CASSLGRLDEQFF. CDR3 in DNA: TGTGCCAGCAGCTTAGGGCGACTTGATGAGCAGTTCTTC.

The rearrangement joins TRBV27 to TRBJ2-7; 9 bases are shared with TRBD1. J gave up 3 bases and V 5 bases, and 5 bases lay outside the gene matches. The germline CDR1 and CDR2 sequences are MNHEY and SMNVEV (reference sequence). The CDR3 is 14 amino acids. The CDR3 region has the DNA TGTGCCAGCAGTCTACGGGACAGGGTCTACGAGCAGTACTTC. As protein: CASSLRDRVYEQYF.

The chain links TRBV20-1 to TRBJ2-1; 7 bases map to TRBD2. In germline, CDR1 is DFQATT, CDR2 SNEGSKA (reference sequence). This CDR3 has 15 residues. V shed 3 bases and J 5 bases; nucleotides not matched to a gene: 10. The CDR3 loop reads CSASAITGTNNEQFF. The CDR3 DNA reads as TGCAGTGCTAGCGCTATCACCGGGACTAACAATGAGCAGTTCTTC.

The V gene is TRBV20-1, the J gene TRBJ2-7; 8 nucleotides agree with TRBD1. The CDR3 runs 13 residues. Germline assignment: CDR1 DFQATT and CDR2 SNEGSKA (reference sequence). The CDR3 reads CSFGTGFYYEQYF. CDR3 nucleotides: TGCAGCTTCGGGACAGGATTTTATTACGAGCAGTACTTC.

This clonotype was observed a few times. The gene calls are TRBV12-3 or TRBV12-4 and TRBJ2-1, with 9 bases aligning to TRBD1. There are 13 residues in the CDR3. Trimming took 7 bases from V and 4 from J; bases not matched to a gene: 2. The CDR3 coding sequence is TGTGCCAGCAAGACAGGGGGATACAATGAGCAGTTCTTC. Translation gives CASKTGGYNEQFF.

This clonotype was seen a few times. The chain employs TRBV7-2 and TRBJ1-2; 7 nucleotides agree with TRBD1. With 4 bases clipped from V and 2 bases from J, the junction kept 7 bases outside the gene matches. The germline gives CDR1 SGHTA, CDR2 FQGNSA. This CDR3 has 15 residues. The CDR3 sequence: CASSSGGTRNYGYTF. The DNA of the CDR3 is TGTGCCAGCAGCTCAGGGGGTACCAGGAACTATGGCTACACCTTC.

Here the CDR3 reads CASSFGAVLSYEQYF. CDR3 nucleotides: TGTGCCAGCAGCTTTGGGGCGGTCTTATCCTACGAGCAGTACTTC. The genes are TRBV7-2 and TRBJ2-7, with D maybe TRBD1 (5 bases). The CDR3 has 15 residues. Germline loops: CDR1 SGHTA, CDR2 FQGNSA. Deletions cut 3 bases from V and 1 base from J, with 13 bases between.